Each of the 30 T cell receptor beta chains below was sequenced from the same sample in a study of blood T cell repertoires in COVID-19. TCRdb's copy holds only in-frame clones and misses some; the assay was immunoSEQ multiplex PCR. Altogether 200,000 to 250,000 clones are present, approximately 86% being singletons, with the ten largest covering around 2.8%. The sequenced sample consisted of peripheral blood. These receptors came from a woman younger than 45 who had recovered from COVID-19.

Written as DNA, the CDR3 is TGTGCCAGCAGCCCCAATCGGGACAGCCAAGAGACCCAGTACTTC. Amino acid sequence: CASSPNRDSQETQYF. The genes are TRBV3-1 (or the pseudogene TRBV3-2) and TRBJ2-5; 7 positions agree with TRBD1. J gave up 1 base and V 4 bases, and 6 bases lay outside the gene matches. Germline lookup yields CDR1 LGHDT and CDR2 YNNKEL (reference sequence). The CDR3 sequence is 15 residues long.

The chain carries TRBV20-1 and TRBJ1-4, with TRBD1 identical over 7 bases. CDR3 length: 15 amino acids. V was pared by 3 bases and J by 3 bases, with 7 bases of the junction left unmatched. Germline-derived CDR1 and CDR2 are DFQATT and SNEGSKA (reference sequence). DNA for the CDR3: TGCAGTGCTAGTCAAGGGGGCGGATCTAATGAAAAACTGTTTTTT. Residues: CSASQGGGSNEKLFF.

The chain carries TRBV12-5 and TRBJ2-3; 8 nucleotides line up with TRBD1. Germline CDR1 is LGHNT and CDR2 is FRNRAP. V shed 0 bases, J shed 7 bases, and the junction held 12 bases outside the gene matches. The CDR3 spans 17 residues. In DNA form, the CDR3 reads TGTGCTAGTGGTTTGGTACTAGGGGGACAGGCCGGTCATACGCAGTATTTT. Its protein is CASGLVLGGQAGHTQYF.

The rearrangement uses TRBV9 and TRBJ2-3, with 7 bases that match TRBD2. Trimming removed 1 base from V and 1 base from J; junction bases left unmatched: 6. The germline V gene encodes CDR1 SGDLS and CDR2 YYNGEE. This CDR3 is built from 16 residues. The CDR3 loop reads CASSVSPAGGTDTQYF. The CDR3, as DNA: TGTGCCAGCAGCGTAAGTCCGGCGGGGGGCACAGATACGCAGTATTTT.

The chain uses TRBV7-9 and TRBJ2-3, with 7 bases that match TRBD1. With V trimmed by 5 bases and J by 6 bases, 14 bases remained unmatched. The germline V gene has CDR1 SEHNR and CDR2 FQNEAQ (reference sequence). The CDR3 has 16 amino acids. The DNA of the CDR3 is TGTGCCAGCAGCCTCGGACAGGCTCAAGTCACGGATACGCAGTATTTT. Residues: CASSLGQAQVTDTQYF. The variable domain in full, completed from reference TRBV7-9 and TRBJ2-3, reads DTGVSQNPRHKITKRGQNVTFRCDPISEHNRLYWYRQTLGQGPEFLTYFQNEAQLEKSRLLSDRFSAERPKGSFSTLEIQRTEQGDSAMYLCASSLGQAQVTDTQYFGPGTRLTVL.

V gene TRBV11-2 combines with J gene TRBJ2-3; 7 bases match TRBD1. Germline-derived CDR1 and CDR2 are SGHAT and FQNNGV. V lost 0 bases to trimming and J lost 4 bases; unmatched junction nucleotides: 4. CDR3 length equals 15 residues. The CDR3 protein is CASSLDRGSSDTQYF. As DNA, the CDR3 is TGTGCCAGCAGCTTAGACAGGGGGAGCTCAGATACGCAGTATTTT.

The V and J genes are TRBV18 and TRBJ2-1, with 13 nucleotides matching TRBD2. Germline assignment: CDR1 KGHSH and CDR2 LQKENI. CDR3 length equals 16 residues. The V and J ends lost 1 base and 9 bases, in that order; junction bases with no gene match: 6. CDR3 amino acids: CASSPQTSGGAGEQFF. The CDR3 DNA reads as TGTGCCAGCTCACCACAAACTAGCGGGGGGGCCGGTGAGCAGTTCTTC.

The chain employs TRBV13 and TRBJ1-1, with TRBD1 matching 10 bases. The CDR3 is 15 amino acids. Per the germline V gene, CDR1 is PRHDT and CDR2 is FYEKMQ (reference sequence). Trimming removed 3 bases from V and 5 bases from J; junction bases left unmatched: 6. CDR3 nucleotides: TGTGCCAGCAGCTTGGGACAGGGGAGAATAACTGAAGCTTTCTTT. Its protein is CASSLGQGRITEAFF.

This rearrangement joins TRBV5-6 to TRBJ2-7; perhaps TRBD1 as D (5 bases). V gave up 4 bases and J gave up 1 base, with 18 bases separating them. Germline V gene lookup returns CDR1 SGHDT and CDR2 YYEEEE. This CDR3 contains 16 residues. The CDR3 DNA sequence: TGTGCCAGCAGCCGTTACAGGTCCGACTCTTCCTACGAGCAGTACTTC. It specifies CASSRYRSDSSYEQYF. The entire variable domain, with the rest obtained from reference TRBV5-6 and TRBJ2-7, is as follows: DAGVTQSPTHLIKTRGQQVTLRCSPKSGHDTVSWYQQALGQGPQFIFQYYEEEERQRGNFPDRFSGHQFPNYSSELNVNALLLGDSALYLCASSRYRSDSSYEQYFGPGTRLTVT.

V and J are TRBV2 and TRBJ2-3; 7 bases align to TRBD1. V trimming: 4 bases; J trimming: 2 bases; junction bases outside the gene matches: 9. Germline assignment: CDR1 SNHLY and CDR2 FYNNEI. The CDR3 totals 16 residues. The CDR3 bases are TGTGCCAGCAGTGCCTCCGGGACAGCCAACACAGATACGCAGTATTTT. It yields the protein CASSASGTANTDTQYF.

This clone has only a few counts. This chain connects TRBV7-9 to TRBJ2-5; 11 bases line up with TRBD2. The CDR3 loop spans 16 amino acids. V lost 5 bases and J lost 2; bases outside the gene matches: 7. In germline, CDR1 is SEHNR, CDR2 FQNEAQ (reference sequence). This chain's CDR3 is CASSPGTSGAQETQYF. CDR3 nucleotide sequence: TGTGCCAGCAGCCCAGGGACTAGCGGAGCGCAAGAGACCCAGTACTTC.

The genes are TRBV7-2 and TRBJ2-7; unclear D gene. There are 12 residues in the CDR3. CDR1 is SGHTA, CDR2 FQGNSA, per germline. The ends were cut back, 2 bases at V and 7 bases at J, with 9 bases in the middle. The CDR3 DNA sequence: TGTGCCAGCAGCTTATCCCTCCGGGAGCAGTACTTC. Residues: CASSLSLREQYF.

This chain connects TRBV29-1 to TRBJ1-2; TRBD1 matches at 8 bases. J was trimmed by 7 bases and V by 0 bases; bases with no gene match: 7. Germline V gene lookup returns CDR1 SQVTM and CDR2 ANQGSEA. The length of the CDR3 is 14 residues. CDR3: CSVEESRGLGGYTF. The CDR3 nucleotides read TGCAGCGTTGAAGAGAGCAGGGGGCTAGGTGGCTACACCTTC.

The chain carries TRBV2 and TRBJ1-1; no clear D. The CDR3 covers 11 residues. The V end was cut by 6 bases, the J end by 10 bases, with 12 bases between. The V gene's germline CDR1 is SNHLY and CDR2 FYNNEI. In nucleotides, the CDR3 is TGTGCCAGCAGCGGGGAGGCGGTAGCTTTCTTT. Protein: CASSGEAVAFF.

Note on this clone: One junction end does not reproduce the germline sequence, and a read error may be involved. The chain employs TRBV18 and TRBJ2-1; the match to TRBD2 covers 8 bases. The CDR3 runs 16 residues. Looked up from germline, CDR1 is KGHSH and CDR2 is LQKENI. The CDR3 bases are TGTGCCAGCTCCCGTTATAGCGGGAACTCCCACAATGAGCAGTTCTTC. This codes for CASSRYSGNSHNEQFF.

J is TRBJ1-3 and V is TRBV7-2, with D unclear. The CDR3 covers 15 residues. Trimming removed 0 bases at V and 0 bases at J, with 6 bases between. Germline V lookup: CDR1 SGHTA, CDR2 FQGNSA. The CDR3 sequence: CASSLASVSGNTIYF. The CDR3 DNA reads TGTGCCAGCAGCTTAGCGTCCGTCTCTGGAAACACCATATATTTT.

This chain connects TRBV6-1 to TRBJ2-7; tentative D call: TRBD2 (5 bases). Germline V lookup: CDR1 MNHNS, CDR2 SASEGT. The CDR3 sequence is 15 residues long. V lost 2 bases and J lost 3, with 14 bases in between. The DNA for the CDR3 is TGTGCCAGCAGTGAACCAAGTCACCGGGGCTACGAGCAGTACTTC. This encodes CASSEPSHRGYEQYF.

This clone has a handful of counts. This rearrangement joins TRBV4-2 to TRBJ1-1; 8 positions agree with TRBD1. J gave up 4 bases and V 2 bases, and 12 bases lay outside the gene matches. Germline CDR1 LGHNA, CDR2 YNFKEQ. The CDR3 length is 17 residues. The CDR3 DNA reads as TGTGCCAGCAGCCAACTGACGGGGAGGACAGGGTCCACTGAAGCTTTCTTT. Its protein product is CASSQLTGRTGSTEAFF.

This clone was seen repeatedly, ten times or more. This sequence joins TRBV2 and TRBJ2-1, with a tentative D call TRBD1 (5 bases). CDR1 SNHLY and CDR2 FYNNEI come from the germline V gene. The CDR3 contains 15 residues. The V end was cut by 2 bases, the J end by 2 bases, with 10 bases between. The CDR3 sequence is CASSERQSTYNEQFF. CDR3 in DNA: TGTGCCAGCAGTGAACGACAGTCGACCTACAATGAGCAGTTCTTC.

This chain links TRBV2 with TRBJ2-1; the D gene is possibly TRBD2 (6 bases). The germline V and J ends were trimmed by 10 bases and 1 base, with 29 bases remaining between them. This CDR3 is built from 19 residues. Germline CDR1 SNHLY, CDR2 FYNNEI. DNA of the CDR3: TGTGCCACCACGAAGCCCCTTCTGGATGGCGGGGAATCCTACAATGAGCAGTTCTTC. Amino acids: CATTKPLLDGGESYNEQFF.

The chain combines TRBV7-6 with TRBJ2-7; D is perhaps TRBD2 (6 bases). Per the germline V gene, CDR1 is SGHVS and CDR2 is FNYEAQ. The germline V and J ends were trimmed by 1 base and 9 bases, with 22 bases remaining between them. The CDR3 covers 16 residues. The CDR3 DNA follows: TGTGCCAGCAGCTTAGAGGGGCGACGCGGACCAGCGGGGCAGTACTTC. The encoded protein is CASSLEGRRGPAGQYF.

This chain links TRBV23-1 with TRBJ1-5; maybe TRBD1 (5 bases). TRBV23-1 is an ORF, and what it does is uncertain. Trimming took 4 bases from V and 3 from J, leaving 13 bases between them. The CDR3 length is 15 residues. CDR3 protein: CASSRPGRPNQPQHF. Written as DNA, the CDR3 is TGCGCCAGCAGTCGCCCAGGGAGGCCCAATCAGCCCCAGCATTTT.

The rearrangement uses TRBV2 and TRBJ1-2; 10 bases are a match to TRBD1. V trimming: 8 bases; J trimming: 2 bases; junction bases outside the gene matches: 2. This CDR3 is 13 amino acids long. The germline V gene encodes CDR1 SNHLY and CDR2 FYNNEI. In DNA form, the CDR3 reads TGTGCCAGCTGGACAGGGGGAAACTATGGCTACACCTTC. It is translated as CASWTGGNYGYTF.

V usage is TRBV10-1 and J usage is TRBJ2-2, with D possibly matching TRBD1 (5 bases). Germline-derived CDR1 and CDR2 are WNHNN and SYGVQD (reference sequence). Trimming left V 4 bases short and J 7 bases short, with 10 bases between. The CDR3 covers 13 residues. In DNA form, the CDR3 reads TGCGCCAGCAGTGGAATCAGGGTCGGGGAGCTGTTTTTT. It specifies CASSGIRVGELFF.

V gene TRBV7-9 combines with J gene TRBJ2-2; TRBD2 aligns across 8 bases. CDR1 is SEHNR, CDR2 FQNEAQ, per germline (reference sequence). With 5 bases clipped from V and 4 bases from J, the junction kept 6 bases outside the gene matches. There are 15 residues in the CDR3. The CDR3 region is CASSARGVITGELFF. The CDR3 DNA reads as TGTGCCAGCAGCGCGCGGGGGGTTATCACCGGGGAGCTGTTTTTT.

This clone came up a few times. The rearrangement joins TRBV4-3 to TRBJ1-4, with 9 nucleotides matching TRBD1. V was clipped by 1 base and J by 7 bases; unmatched bases: 7. CDR3 size: 16 residues. Germline loops: CDR1 LGHNA, CDR2 YSLEER. The CDR3 reads CASSQARGQGSEKLFF. The CDR3 bases are TGCGCCAGCAGCCAAGCCAGGGGACAGGGTTCTGAAAAACTGTTTTTT.

The chain is built from TRBV11-2 and TRBJ2-5; D unresolved. Trimming cost V 5 bases and J 5 bases, with 15 bases left between them. Germline loops: CDR1 SGHAT, CDR2 FQNNGV. The CDR3 extends over 14 amino acids. The CDR3 coding sequence is TGTGCCAGCAGCCCGCCCCACTCGCGGGAGACCCAGTACTTC. It specifies CASSPPHSRETQYF.

The rearrangement uses TRBV15 and TRBJ1-6; no definite D call. The germline V gene has CDR1 LNHNV and CDR2 YYDKDF (reference sequence). This CDR3 has 14 residues. V shed 5 bases and J shed 5 bases, with 10 bases lying between them. The CDR3 spells CATSGSANNSPLHF. The CDR3 DNA follows: TGTGCCACCAGCGGCAGCGCCAATAATTCACCCCTCCACTTT.

The chain combines TRBV5-1 with TRBJ1-6; TRBD1 agrees at 8 bases. The V gene end was trimmed by 0 bases and the J gene end by 10 bases; junction bases not matched to a gene: 3. Germline V gene data show CDR1 as SGHRS and CDR2 as YFSETQ. The CDR3 loop spans 14 amino acids. DNA for the CDR3: TGCGCCAGCAGCTTGGAAGGGGACAGGTCACCCCTCCACTTT. This sequence encodes CASSLEGDRSPLHF.

This chain links TRBV11-2 with TRBJ2-2, with 8 bases identical to TRBD2. V shed 5 bases and J 7 bases; nucleotides not matched to a gene: 6. The CDR3 runs 14 residues. In germline, CDR1 is SGHAT, CDR2 FQNNGV. CDR3 nucleotides: TGTGCCAGCAGCCTCATCAGCGGGGGCGGGGAGCTGTTTTTT. This codes for CASSLISGGGELFF.